The 15 T cell receptor beta chains presented below share a single source sample, sequenced in a study of beta chain features in type 1 diabetes. Study results and limitations: Moderate yet significant TCRB CDR3 shortening was seen in Type 1 diabetes patients in all four CD4+ subsets.

Which antigens these TCRs recognize remains unknown. The investigators reverse transcribed all of the isolated RNA, so they sequenced expressed TCRB transcripts. Sequenced by immunoSEQ multiplex PCR; TCRdb stores in-frame clones only, minus some. The sample contains 300,000 or so clones, around 9.7% of which appear only once. The sequenced material came from central memory CD4+ T cells from blood. The source of these receptors is a man between 25 and 39 years old with type 1 diabetes.

V is TRBV7-2 and J is TRBJ1-2; D is undetermined. The length of the CDR3 is 15 residues. V was trimmed by 1 base and J by 4 bases, leaving 13 bases between them. Germline values: CDR1 SGHTA, CDR2 FQGNSA. The CDR3 DNA sequence: TGTGCCAGCAGCTTAGGTGGCAGAGAAGGCTATGGCTACACCTTC. Translating it yields CASSLGGREGYGYTF.

The chain recombines TRBV28 with TRBJ1-5; 8 nucleotides align to TRBD1. CDR3 length: 16 residues. V was clipped by 5 bases and J by 6 bases; unmatched bases: 12. Germline values: CDR1 MDHEN, CDR2 SYDVKM. CDR3 DNA sequence: TGTGCCAGCAGTGGCAGGGGGCGTGAAGTTTTTCAGCCCCAGCATTTT. This encodes CASSGRGREVFQPQHF.

This rearrangement joins TRBV4-3 to TRBJ2-3; TRBD2 matches 12 bases. This CDR3 has 16 amino acids. Germline V gene lookup returns CDR1 LGHNA and CDR2 YSLEER. After removal of 4 bases from V and 1 base from J, the junction contained 3 bases not matched to a gene. The CDR3 coding sequence is TGCGCCAGCAGCCCTACTAGCGGGGGGCGCACAGATACGCAGTATTTT. This codes for CASSPTSGGRTDTQYF.

This clone was observed a few times. Different DNA sequences within this sample yield the same CDR3. V usage is TRBV2 and J usage is TRBJ2-3; no firm D call. Germline V gives CDR1 SNHLY, CDR2 FYNNEI. The CDR3 length is 13 residues. Trimming removed 3 bases from V and 3 bases from J, with 7 bases in between. The CDR3 region is CASSELGTDTQYF. CDR3 DNA: TGTGCCAGCAGTGAGTTGGGTACAGATACGCAGTATTTT.

The gene calls are TRBV20-1 and TRBJ2-5; D gene uncertain. The CDR3 contains 11 residues. In germline, CDR1 is DFQATT, CDR2 SNEGSKA (reference sequence). V shed 7 bases and J shed 2 bases, with 8 bases lying between them. The chain's CDR3 is CSVFAQETQYF. CDR3 DNA: TGCAGTGTGTTTGCTCAAGAGACCCAGTACTTC.

J is TRBJ2-5 and V is TRBV7-2; 9 bases are shared with TRBD2. CDR3 length: 13 amino acids. The germline CDR1 and CDR2 sequences are SGHTA and FQGNSA. V shed 5 bases and J 5 bases; nucleotides not matched to a gene: 3. In DNA, the CDR3 is TGTGCCAGCAGCCCAGGGACTAGCGAGACCCAGTACTTC. Amino acids: CASSPGTSETQYF. The whole variable domain, remainder taken from reference TRBV7-2 and TRBJ2-5, is GAGVSQSPSNKVTEKGKDVELRCDPISGHTALYWYRQSLGQGLEFLIYFQGNSAPDKSGLPSDRFSAERTGGSVSTLTIQRTQQEDSAVYLCASSPGTSETQYFGPGTRLLVL.

The J gene is TRBJ2-3, the V gene TRBV7-2, with D unclear. CDR3 size: 12 residues. Germline assignment: CDR1 SGHTA and CDR2 FQGNSA. Trimming removed 4 bases from V and 5 bases from J, with 7 bases in between. The CDR3 coding sequence is TGTGCCAGCAGCTCAAGACTAGATACGCAGTATTTT. Translated, it gives CASSSRLDTQYF. The entire variable domain, with the rest obtained from reference TRBV7-2 and TRBJ2-3, is as follows: GAGVSQSPSNKVTEKGKDVELRCDPISGHTALYWYRQSLGQGLEFLIYFQGNSAPDKSGLPSDRFSAERTGGSVSTLTIQRTQQEDSAVYLCASSSRLDTQYFGPGTRLTVL.

This clone has more than one count but fewer than ten. The V gene is TRBV27, the J gene TRBJ2-3, with a weak D call TRBD2 (5 bases). The length of the CDR3 is 14 residues. Trimming removed 5 bases at V and 5 bases at J, with 14 bases between. CDR1 MNHEY and CDR2 SMNVEV come from the germline V gene (reference sequence). The CDR3 sequence: CASSPASRGDTQYF. CDR3 DNA sequence: TGTGCCAGCAGTCCGGCTTCCCGGGGAGATACGCAGTATTTT.

The chain is built from TRBV28 and TRBJ2-7, with D perhaps matching TRBD1 (6 bases). Germline CDR1 is MDHEN and CDR2 is SYDVKM. The CDR3 length is 14 residues. V lost 5 bases and J 0 bases, leaving 11 bases between the germline ends. The CDR3 bases are TGTGCCAGCAGTGCTCTGACAGGCTCCTACGAGCAGTACTTC. Protein product: CASSALTGSYEQYF.

The J gene is TRBJ2-5, the V gene TRBV6-5, with D uncertain. In germline, CDR1 is MNHEY, CDR2 SVGAGI. Trimming stripped 6 bases from V and 5 bases from J, with 16 bases between. This CDR3 contains 14 residues. The CDR3 region is CASSARAAMETQYF. CDR3 DNA sequence: TGTGCCAGCAGCGCCCGGGCAGCTATGGAGACCCAGTACTTC.

The rearrangement links TRBV5-1 to TRBJ2-3; D is perhaps TRBD2 (6 bases). Germline-derived CDR1 and CDR2 are SGHRS and YFSETQ. This CDR3 region has 17 residues. Trimming cost V 4 bases and J 2 bases, with 20 bases left between them. DNA for the CDR3: TGCGCCAGCAGCCAAAATCCCACTAGCCCGCCCACAGATACGCAGTATTTT. Translated: CASSQNPTSPPTDTQYF.

This clone was seen more than once but under ten times. With a much larger clone just one base away, this may be a read error. The chain employs TRBV27 and TRBJ1-3; no reliable D call. Germline CDR1 MNHEY, CDR2 SMNVEV (reference sequence). Deletions cut 4 bases from V and 5 bases from J, with 15 bases between. The CDR3 contains 15 residues. The CDR3 nucleotides are TGTGCCAGCAGTTCCGATACAGTGTCTCGAAACACCATATATTTT. It is translated as CASSSDTVSRNTIYF.

The sample holds a few counts of this clone. The chain employs TRBV18 and TRBJ2-3; TRBD1 aligns across 12 bases. From germline, CDR1 is KGHSH and CDR2 LQKENI. The CDR3 has 15 amino acids. Trimming cost V 0 bases and J 7 bases; bases outside gene matches: 2. In DNA, the CDR3 is TGTGCCAGCTCACCACCGGGACAGGGGGCTTATACGCAGTATTTT. Residues: CASSPPGQGAYTQYF.

CDR3 loop: CAISESGRNHNEQFF. CDR3 coding DNA: TGTGCCATCAGTGAGTCTGGCAGGAACCACAATGAGCAGTTCTTC. V and J are TRBV10-3 and TRBJ2-1; D is unclear. Per germline, CDR1 ENHRY and CDR2 SYGVKD. V gave up 0 bases and J gave up 5 bases, with 11 bases separating them. The CDR3 is 15 residues long.

This clone occurred a few times. V is TRBV19 and J is TRBJ1-4, with D maybe TRBD1 (5 bases). This CDR3 is 12 amino acids long. V was shortened by 7 bases and J by 8 bases, with 11 bases between the two germline ends. In germline, CDR1 is LNHDA, CDR2 SQIVND (reference sequence). The CDR3 sequence is CASTYRGEKLFF. DNA for the CDR3: TGTGCCAGTACCTATCGGGGCGAAAAACTGTTTTTT.